One and the same sample provided the 5 T cell receptor beta chains below, sequenced in a study of T cell responses to AZD1222 COVID-19 vaccine. The repertoire was sequenced with immunoSEQ multiplex PCR; TCRdb's copy has only in-frame clones and lacks some. This sample has about 110,000 clones, with approximately 87% found just once. Here the sequenced sample was peripheral blood, taken 28 days after the second AZD1222 dose. Receptor source: an adult who received the AZD1222 COVID-19 vaccine.

This chain joins TRBV10-2 and TRBJ2-1; D is ambiguous. The CDR3 length is 13 residues. Germline-derived CDR1 and CDR2 are WSHSY and SAAADI. V was cut by 7 bases and J by 3 bases, with 10 bases left in between. For the CDR3, the DNA is TGCGCCAGCATTGGGGTACGCTACAATGAGCAGTTCTTC. It specifies CASIGVRYNEQFF.

The rearrangement joins TRBV6-2 or TRBV6-3 to TRBJ2-1; 7 bases are a match to TRBD1. The CDR3 length is 17 residues. Looked up from germline, CDR1 is MNHEY and CDR2 is SVGEGT. Trimming at V came to 2 bases and at J to 3 bases, leaving 10 bases not matched to a gene. The CDR3 reads CASSYPPGRGRYNEQFF. The CDR3 coding sequence is TGTGCCAGCAGTTACCCGCCCGGAAGGGGGCGCTACAATGAGCAGTTCTTC.

This sequence joins TRBV24-1 and TRBJ2-5; D gene uncertain. V lost 0 bases and J 4 bases, leaving 2 bases between the germline ends. The V gene's germline CDR1 is KGHDR and CDR2 SFDVKD. There are 12 residues in the CDR3. The CDR3 DNA reads TGTGCCACCAGTGATTTGGGAGAGACCCAGTACTTC. Its translation is CATSDLGETQYF.

The chain recombines TRBV19 with TRBJ1-2, with TRBD1 matching 10 bases. Germline V gene sequence: CDR1 LNHDA, CDR2 SQIVND (reference sequence). Losses at the gene ends were 5 bases for V and 4 bases for J; bases not matched to a gene: 4. This CDR3 spans 14 amino acids. CDR3 bases: TGTGCCAGTAGTCCGGACAGGGGGTCCTATGGCTACACCTTC. Protein product: CASSPDRGSYGYTF.

A few counts support this clone. The chain joins TRBV9 to TRBJ1-2; 8 bases agree with TRBD1. The CDR3 spans 14 residues. Germline values: CDR1 SGDLS, CDR2 YYNGEE. Unmatched junction bases numbered 5, after V lost 4 bases and J lost 3 bases. CDR3 bases: TGTGCCAGCAGCCTCCGACAGGGGCACTATGGCTACACCTTC. Encoded protein: CASSLRQGHYGYTF. The variable domain in full, with the rest retrieved from reference TRBV9 and TRBJ1-2, is DSGVTQTPKHLITATGQRVTLRCSPRSGDLSVYWYQQSLDQGLQFLIQYYNGEERAKGNILERFSAQQFPDLHSELNLSSLELGDSALYFCASSLRQGHYGYTFGSGTRLTVV.